Listed below are T cell receptor beta chains from one sample, sequenced in a study of identifying expanded T cells in peripheral blood. Data came from immunoSEQ multiplex PCR; TCRdb stores just in-frame clones and leaves some out. The data hold around 70,000 clones, with about 90% observed a single time. The specimen sequenced was blood. The receptors here all came from a person aged 18 to 70 in good health. CDR3s include the opening cysteine and the closing phenylalanine or tryptophan.

CDR3aa,v_gene,j_gene
CASKPSGGRKYF,TRBV7-6,TRBJ2-3
CASSDPRSYEQYF,TRBV25-1,TRBJ2-7
CASSFQGDEAFF,TRBV6-5,TRBJ1-1
CASSRPGTGANSGNTIYF,TRBV5-1,TRBJ1-3
CASSTDTNNEQFF,TRBV19,TRBJ2-1
CASSGPWSPYNEQFF,TRBV6-1,TRBJ2-1
CASSLAGSDIRETQYF,TRBV7-2,TRBJ2-5
CASSTHTSARNTGELFF,TRBV5-5,TRBJ2-2
CASSPGQGLGETQYF,TRBV11-3,TRBJ2-5
CASSLVTANTEAFF,TRBV5-1,TRBJ1-1
CASSPRVAGGHQETQYF,TRBV7-8,TRBJ2-5
CASSSEVYGYTF,TRBV5-4,TRBJ1-2
CASRTSAGGAAFETQYF,TRBV10-1,TRBJ2-5
CAWSVNSGEQFF,TRBV30,TRBJ2-1
CASSVSSTDTQYF,TRBV9,TRBJ2-3
CASSFVEGSYNEQFF,TRBV5-6,TRBJ2-1
CASSPSPTGGGTGELFF,TRBV18,TRBJ2-2
CASRDRGQETQYF,TRBV19,TRBJ2-5
CASTPRALSTDTQYF,TRBV4-1,TRBJ2-3
CASRRDRSNTEAFF,TRBV6-1,TRBJ1-1
CASGRPPKFYGYTF,TRBV2,TRBJ1-2
CASREYQGAQHGYTF,TRBV28,TRBJ1-2
CASSSRLEVTLYEQYF,TRBV13,TRBJ2-7
CSATDRDRDYGYTF,TRBV29-1,TRBJ1-2
CASSNGGLSVLSYEQYF,TRBV5-1,TRBJ2-7
CASSQERGVYNEQFF,TRBV4-3,TRBJ2-1